The rows below give T cell receptor beta chains drawn from one sample of a study of identical twins. TCRdb re-called the 5' RACE reads through MiXCR, storing one row per CDR3 protein. The sample shows around 650,000 distinct CDR3 sequences, just over 7% of them seen only once. This sample was also put to use in a study of yellow fever vaccine responses in identical twins.

The specimen sequenced was PBMCs. Source of these receptors: a woman younger than 35 in good health. Both conserved end residues are part of each CDR3. A D gene is named only where the DNA matches it firmly. Part of the rows lack a size; the others show once, few, many or a class for expanded clones.

j_call	clone_size	d_call	v_call	cdr3_aa	cdr3_nt
TRBJ2-7	NA	NA	TRBV20-1	CSASGREEYEQYF	TGCAGTGCCTCGGGCCGTGAAGAGTACGAGCAGTACTTC
TRBJ2-6	few	NA	TRBV12-5	CASAPTIGANVLTF	TGTGCTAGTGCCCCGACAATTGGGGCCAACGTCCTGACTTTC
TRBJ2-5	many	TRBD1	TRBV5-1	CASSLNRGQETQYF	TGCGCCAGCAGCTTGAACAGGGGCCAAGAGACCCAGTACTTC
TRBJ2-3	NA	NA	TRBV11-2	CASRPEGASSTDTQYF	TGTGCCAGCAGGCCGGAAGGAGCATCTAGCACAGATACGCAGTATTTT
TRBJ1-6	NA	TRBD1	TRBV5-1	CASSLEPGGGSPLHF	TGCGCCAGCAGCTTGGAACCAGGGGGGGGATCACCCCTCCACTTT
TRBJ1-6	NA	TRBD1	TRBV28	CASRPGTGGGSPLHF	TGTGCCAGCAGGCCAGGGACAGGGGGCGGCTCACCCCTCCACTTT
TRBJ2-3	NA	NA	TRBV5-1	CASSLVSDGDTQYF	TGCGCCAGCAGCTTGGTATCGGATGGAGATACGCAGTATTTT
TRBJ2-7	NA	NA	TRBV4-1	CASSQSRGAWEQYF	TGCGCCAGCAGCCAAAGTAGGGGTGCGTGGGAGCAGTACTTC
TRBJ1-3	many	NA	TRBV11-2	CASSLGGAGNTIYF	TGTGCCAGCAGCTTAGGAGGGGCTGGAAACACCATATATTTT
TRBJ2-5	few	TRBD1	TRBV6-5	CASSYVGQGIEETQYF	TGTGCCAGCAGTTATGTGGGACAGGGTATCGAAGAGACCCAGTACTTC
TRBJ2-1	many	NA	TRBV7-9	CASTRPSGESGYNEQFF	TGTGCCAGCACCCGTCCCTCGGGGGAGAGTGGATACAATGAGCAGTTCTTC
TRBJ1-6	NA	TRBD1	TRBV7-9	CASSAGTDLFWGSPLHF	TGTGCCAGCAGCGCCGGGACAGATCTGTTTTGGGGTTCACCCCTCCACTTT
TRBJ1-1	NA	NA	TRBV5-1	CASRTDGNTEAFF	TGCGCCAGCCGGACAGACGGGAACACTGAAGCTTTCTTT
TRBJ2-2	many	NA	TRBV7-6	CASSSQPAVVTLFF	TGTGCCAGCAGCTCCCAACCGGCCGTAGTGACGCTGTTTTTT
TRBJ1-1	few	NA	TRBV20-1	CSARDPMGGTEAFF	TGCAGTGCTAGAGATCCAATGGGTGGCACTGAAGCTTTCTTT
TRBJ2-1	few	NA	TRBV3-1	CASSPRTGISYNEQFF	TGTGCCAGCAGCCCCCGGACGGGGATCTCCTACAATGAGCAGTTCTTC
TRBJ2-7	many	NA	TRBV9	CASSRREGYEQYF	TGTGCCAGCAGCCGTCGGGAAGGCTACGAGCAGTACTTC
TRBJ1-3	few	NA	TRBV21-1	CASSGRRNTIYF	TGTGCCAGCAGCGGTCGTAGAAACACCATATATTTT
TRBJ2-1	few	NA	TRBV20-1	CSAQRRDSSYNEQFF	TGCAGTGCCCAACGGAGGGACAGCTCCTACAATGAGCAGTTCTTC
TRBJ2-1	NA	TRBD2	TRBV2	CASSVSAGGPQFF	TGTGCCAGCAGTGTATCAGCGGGGGGCCCCCAGTTCTTC
TRBJ2-3	many	NA	TRBV11-2	CASSSAGATDTQYF	TGTGCCAGCTCCTCCGCCGGAGCCACAGATACGCAGTATTTT
TRBJ1-5	NA	TRBD1	TRBV4-1	CASSHIDRGDQPQHF	TGCGCCAGCAGCCACATTGACAGGGGGGACCAGCCCCAGCATTTT
TRBJ2-7	NA	NA	TRBV28	CASSLNWQAAYEQYF	TGTGCCAGCAGTTTAAATTGGCAGGCTGCCTACGAGCAGTACTTC
TRBJ2-1	few	NA	TRBV12-5	CASGRDRGNNEQFF	TGTGCTAGTGGTCGGGACCGGGGGAACAATGAGCAGTTCTTC
TRBJ1-1	few	TRBD1	TRBV7-6	CASSLAGTGLNTEAFF	TGTGCCAGCAGCTTAGCAGGGACAGGTTTGAACACTGAAGCTTTCTTT
TRBJ1-1	NA	TRBD1	TRBV28	CASSLTGVWSTEAFF	TGTGCCAGCAGTCTAACAGGGGTATGGTCCACTGAAGCTTTCTTT
TRBJ1-1	few	NA	TRBV2	CASTLEGRVNTEAFF	TGTGCCAGCACTCTTGAGGGGAGGGTGAACACTGAAGCTTTCTTT
TRBJ1-2	NA	NA	TRBV28	CASRTGQPSYGYTF	TGTGCCAGCAGAACAGGCCAGCCGTCCTATGGCTACACCTTC
TRBJ2-5	many	NA	TRBV29-1	CSVATGLSGETQYF	TGCAGCGTTGCGACAGGCCTAAGTGGGGAGACCCAGTACTTC
TRBJ2-3	NA	NA	TRBV7-2	CASSLNLAAYTDTQYF	TGTGCCAGCAGCTTAAACTTAGCTGCTTACACAGATACGCAGTATTTT
TRBJ2-3	NA	NA	TRBV5-1	CASSTGWPTQYF	TGCGCCAGCAGCACAGGGTGGCCCACGCAGTATTTT
TRBJ1-2	many	TRBD1	TRBV5-1	CASSLARDRGLDGYTF	TGCGCCAGCAGCTTGGCCCGGGACAGGGGGCTGGATGGCTACACCTTC
TRBJ2-3	NA	NA	TRBV6-4	CASSERDGTDTQYF	TGTGCCAGCAGTGAGCGGGACGGCACAGATACGCAGTATTTT
TRBJ2-3	many	NA	TRBV4-1	CASSQENQADTQYF	TGCGCCAGCAGCCAAGAAAATCAGGCAGATACGCAGTATTTT
TRBJ2-1	few	NA	TRBV12-3/TRBV12-4	CASSFKFSQQFF	TGTGCCAGCAGTTTTAAGTTTAGCCAGCAGTTCTTC
TRBJ2-3	few	TRBD2	TRBV15	CATSREGLAGVADTQYF	TGTGCCACCAGCAGAGAAGGCCTAGCGGGAGTTGCAGATACGCAGTATTTT
TRBJ1-3	many	TRBD1	TRBV12-3/TRBV12-4	CASSSDRSSGNTIYF	TGTGCCAGCAGTTCGGACAGGAGCTCTGGAAACACCATATATTTT
TRBJ1-1	many	NA	TRBV10-3	CAISEIPNTEAFF	TGTGCCATCAGTGAAATCCCCAACACTGAAGCTTTCTTT
TRBJ1-2	many	TRBD1	TRBV5-6	CASSLGIQGIYGYTF	TGTGCCAGCAGCTTGGGGATACAGGGGATCTATGGCTACACCTTC
TRBJ1-1	NA	NA	TRBV12-3/TRBV12-4	CASSSGFYGPEYNEAFF	TGTGCCAGCAGTTCCGGATTTTATGGACCCGAGTATAATGAAGCTTTCTTT
TRBJ2-7	NA	TRBD1	TRBV9	CASSRDRGLYEQYF	TGTGCCAGCAGCCGGGACAGGGGCCTCTACGAGCAGTACTTC